This T cell receptor beta chain was found in a study of T cell repertoires in cytomegalovirus infection. TCRdb called the reads again in MiXCR, with one record for every CDR3 protein. The sample records about 740,000 distinct CDR3 sequences, less than 40% being singletons. CDR1 is MNHNS, CDR2 SASEGT, per germline. Trimming cost V 2 bases and J 6 bases; bases outside gene matches: 5. The CDR3 sequence is 15 residues long. The clonotype was recovered from a human donor in good health (CMV status not recorded). Some clones in this sample may be carry-over from other donors' samples. Sequencing was performed on PBMCs. The chain combines TRBV6-1 with TRBJ2-1, with TRBD1 matching over 9 bases. CDR3 coding DNA: TGTGCCAGCAGTGAAAGGGCGACAGGGGGCAATGAGCAGTTCTTC. Amino acids: CASSERATGGNEQFF.